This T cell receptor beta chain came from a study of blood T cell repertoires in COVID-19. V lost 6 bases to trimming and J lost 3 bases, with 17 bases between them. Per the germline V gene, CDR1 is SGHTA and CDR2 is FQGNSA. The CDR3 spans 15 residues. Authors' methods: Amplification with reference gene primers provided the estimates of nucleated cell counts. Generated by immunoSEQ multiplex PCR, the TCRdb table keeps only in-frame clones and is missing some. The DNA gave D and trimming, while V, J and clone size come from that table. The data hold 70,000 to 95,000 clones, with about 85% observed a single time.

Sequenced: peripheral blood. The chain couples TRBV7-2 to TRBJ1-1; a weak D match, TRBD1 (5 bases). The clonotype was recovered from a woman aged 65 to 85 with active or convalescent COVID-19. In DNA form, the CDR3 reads TGTGCCAGCAGTCCCGGGGGGGGAGTATACACTGAAGCTTTCTTT. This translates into CASSPGGGVYTEAFF.